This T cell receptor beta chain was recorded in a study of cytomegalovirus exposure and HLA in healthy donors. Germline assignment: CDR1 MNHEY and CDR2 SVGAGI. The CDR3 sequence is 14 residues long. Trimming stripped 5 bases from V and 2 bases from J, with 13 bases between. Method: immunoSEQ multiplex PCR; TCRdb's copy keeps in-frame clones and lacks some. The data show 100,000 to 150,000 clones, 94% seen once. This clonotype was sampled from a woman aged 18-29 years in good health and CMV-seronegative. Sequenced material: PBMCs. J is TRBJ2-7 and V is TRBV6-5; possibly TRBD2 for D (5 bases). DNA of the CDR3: TGTGCCAGCAGTCCCGACGCCGGGGCCTACGAGCAGTACTTC. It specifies CASSPDAGAYEQYF.